These T cell receptor beta chains were read from a single sample in a study of cytomegalovirus exposure and HLA in healthy donors. Sequencing used immunoSEQ multiplex PCR; TCRdb keeps in-frame clones, though not all of them. Among under 200,000 clones listed, approximately 80% were seen once. The sample comprised PBMCs. The source is a woman aged 30 to 39 in good health and CMV-seronegative. Each CDR3 is given with its conserved first and last residue. A D gene is named only where the DNA matches it firmly. Size values are once, few and many counts, or a class for expanded clones, and some rows have none.

abundance,j_gene,v_gene,d_gene,CDR3aa,CDR3nt
-,TRBJ1-2,TRBV7-8,-,CASSLFDSLATNYGYTF,TGTGCCAGCAGCTTATTCGACAGCTTAGCCACTAACTATGGCTACACCTTC
-,TRBJ2-1,TRBV4-3,TRBD2,CASSTSGRALSEQFF,TGCGCCAGCAGCACCAGCGGGAGGGCCCTGAGTGAGCAGTTCTTC
-,TRBJ1-4,TRBV4-3,TRBD1,CASSQASGGQVNEKLFF,TGCGCCAGCAGCCAAGCCTCGGGGGGACAGGTTAATGAAAAACTGTTTTTT
few,TRBJ1-2,TRBV30,-,CAWSVRVQGGYGYTF,TGTGCCTGGAGTGTACGGGTACAGGGTGGCTATGGCTACACCTTC
-,TRBJ1-4,TRBV19,-,CASTLLGASPNEKLFF,TGTGCCAGTACGCTCCTAGGAGCGAGTCCCAATGAAAAACTGTTTTTT
-,TRBJ2-5,TRBV30,TRBD2,CAWGGGLAVGETQYF,TGTGCCTGGGGAGGAGGACTAGCGGTTGGAGAGACCCAGTACTTC
-,TRBJ1-2,TRBV2,TRBD1,CASSGGGFDYGYTF,TGTGCCAGCAGTGGAGGGGGCTTTGACTATGGCTACACCTTC
-,TRBJ2-7,TRBV30,-,CAWSVEGGGSEQYF,TGTGCCTGGAGTGTTGAGGGAGGGGGGTCCGAGCAGTACTTC
-,TRBJ1-2,TRBV29-1,TRBD1,CSVEDNLFRTGAGGYTF,TGCAGCGTTGAAGACAATTTATTCCGGACAGGGGCGGGTGGCTACACCTTC
-,TRBJ1-4,TRBV5-4,TRBD1,CASSQARQGATEKLFF,TGTGCCAGCAGCCAAGCAAGACAGGGGGCAACTGAAAAACTGTTTTTT
-,TRBJ2-1,TRBV7-2,TRBD2,CASSLVGGSSYNEQFF,TGTGCCAGCAGCTTAGTCGGCGGGAGCTCCTACAATGAGCAGTTCTTC
-,TRBJ1-2,TRBV30,TRBD1,CAWTPDRVSYLNYGYTF,TGTGCCTGGACCCCGGACAGGGTATCGTATTTGAACTATGGCTACACCTTC
few,TRBJ2-7,TRBV10-3,TRBD2,CATSGTSSHEQYF,TGTGCCACTTCCGGGACTAGCTCCCACGAGCAGTACTTC
-,TRBJ2-3,TRBV6-5,TRBD1,CASSRDRDKLYF,TGTGCCAGCAGCCGCGACAGGGACAAACTGTATTTT
-,TRBJ2-7,TRBV27,TRBD2,CASWGLANSYEQYF,TGTGCCAGCTGGGGACTAGCGAATTCCTACGAGCAGTACTTC
-,TRBJ2-7,TRBV2,TRBD2,CASSGGLQSYEQYF,TGTGCCAGCAGTGGGGGACTACAATCCTACGAGCAGTACTTC
few,TRBJ2-1,TRBV5-6,TRBD2,CASSRLAEVFREQFF,TGTGCCAGCAGTCGACTAGCGGAAGTGTTCCGCGAGCAGTTCTTC
-,TRBJ1-5,TRBV5-1,-,CASSLSAGDNQPQHF,TGCGCCAGCAGCTTGTCGGCAGGGGACAATCAGCCCCAGCATTTT
-,TRBJ1-1,TRBV2,-,CASSRRQLTEAFF,TGTGCCAGCAGCCGGAGACAGCTGACTGAAGCTTTCTTT
once,TRBJ2-2,TRBV18,TRBD1,CASARTGVDTGELFF,TGTGCCAGCGCAAGGACAGGGGTAGACACCGGGGAGCTGTTTTTT
few,TRBJ2-2,TRBV9,TRBD2,CASSPRSSGSRGGELFF,TGTGCCAGCAGCCCCCGTTCTAGCGGGAGTCGCGGCGGGGAGCTGTTTTTT
-,TRBJ1-5,TRBV25-1,-,CASSEWTPNQPQHF,TGTGCCAGCAGTGAATGGACACCTAATCAGCCCCAGCATTTT
-,TRBJ1-5,TRBV11-1,-,CASSLVGGPQHF,TGTGCCAGCAGCTTAGTCGGGGGGCCCCAGCATTTT
-,TRBJ1-2,TRBV9,TRBD1,CASSHETGYGYTF,TGTGCCAGCAGCCATGAGACAGGGTATGGCTACACCTTC
-,TRBJ2-2,TRBV7-2,-,CASSWGRGSMAGELFF,TGTGCCAGCAGCTGGGGGCGGGGGAGTATGGCCGGGGAGCTGTTTTTT
-,TRBJ2-3,TRBV27,-,CASSYHRDISTDTQYF,TGTGCCAGCAGTTACCACCGGGACATTAGCACAGATACGCAGTATTTT
-,TRBJ2-7,TRBV25-1,TRBD1,CASRPTGQARSYEQYF,TGTGCCAGCAGACCTACCGGACAGGCCCGCTCCTACGAGCAGTACTTC
-,TRBJ2-3,TRBV7-9,TRBD2,CASSSALSGGSTDTQYF,TGTGCCAGCAGCTCCGCGCTTTCGGGGGGGAGCACAGATACGCAGTATTTT
-,TRBJ1-2,TRBV27,-,CASRVGERYGYTF,TGTGCCAGCAGAGTCGGGGAAAGATATGGCTACACCTTC
-,TRBJ1-2,TRBV25-1,TRBD1,CASSAGQGSGYTF,TGTGCCAGCAGTGCGGGACAGGGCTCTGGCTACACCTTC
few,TRBJ2-1,TRBV4-3,TRBD2,CASSHKDGAGVGGEQFF,TGCGCCAGCAGCCACAAAGACGGGGCGGGAGTAGGAGGTGAGCAGTTCTTC
-,TRBJ1-5,TRBV19,TRBD1,CASSTGTGSNQPQHF,TGTGCCAGTAGTACCGGGACAGGGAGCAATCAGCCCCAGCATTTT
few,TRBJ2-1,TRBV5-1,-,CASSLGPEGRNEQFF,TGCGCCAGCAGCTTGGGGCCGGAGGGAAGGAATGAGCAGTTCTTC
-,TRBJ1-1,TRBV13,-,CASSWATGNTEAFF,TGTGCCAGCAGCTGGGCGACAGGGAACACTGAAGCTTTCTTT
-,TRBJ1-4,TRBV18,TRBD1,CASSPEDRGRALIF,TGTGCCAGCTCACCTGAGGACAGGGGGCGCGCTTTGATTTTT
few,TRBJ2-7,TRBV4-1,TRBD1,CASSLPTGTGAEQYF,TGCGCCAGCAGCCTACCGACCGGGACAGGGGCCGAGCAGTACTTC
-,TRBJ2-2,TRBV2,-,CASSEALVRGENTGELFF,TGTGCCAGCAGTGAAGCGCTCGTCAGGGGCGAGAACACCGGGGAGCTGTTTTTT
-,TRBJ2-2,TRBV5-1,TRBD2,CASSLAGGTGELFF,TGCGCCAGCAGCTTGGCCGGGGGGACCGGGGAGCTGTTTTTT
-,TRBJ2-5,TRBV6-1,TRBD2,CASRSSGGTYVQYF,TGTGCCAGTCGCTCTAGCGGGGGAACCTACGTGCAGTACTTC
once,TRBJ1-5,TRBV4-1,-,CASSQDTDGRRSNQPQHF,TGCGCCAGCAGCCAAGACACGGACGGGAGGAGGAGCAATCAGCCCCAGCATTTT
-,TRBJ2-6,TRBV6-5,TRBD2,CASARGGSGANVLTF,TGTGCCAGCGCTCGGGGGGGCTCTGGGGCCAACGTCCTGACTTTC
-,TRBJ2-3,TRBV11-2,-,CASSLYGTALGEQYF,TGTGCCAGCAGCTTATATGGGACTGCCCTAGGGGAGCAGTATTTT
once,TRBJ2-3,TRBV7-2,-,CASSLDYSTDTQYF,TGTGCCAGCAGCTTGGACTATAGCACAGATACGCAGTATTTT
-,TRBJ1-4,TRBV10-3,TRBD1,CAISESMTGREKLFF,TGTGCCATCAGTGAGAGTATGACAGGGAGGGAAAAACTGTTTTTT
-,TRBJ2-5,TRBV2,-,CASSPDSETQYF,TGTGCCAGCAGTCCCGATAGCGAGACCCAGTACTTC
-,TRBJ2-1,TRBV29-1,TRBD2,CSVEGSGGYNEQFF,TGCAGCGTTGAAGGTTCGGGGGGCTACAATGAGCAGTTCTTC
once,TRBJ1-5,TRBV5-1,-,CASSLEQGRDQPQHF,TGCGCCAGCAGCTTGGAACAGGGACGGGATCAGCCCCAGCATTTT
-,TRBJ2-3,TRBV7-2,TRBD2,CASSLNWGGKDTQYF,TGTGCCAGCAGCTTAAATTGGGGGGGGAAAGATACGCAGTATTTT
-,TRBJ2-1,TRBV6-6,-,CASSYRGTNSGAGQFF,TGTGCCAGCAGTTACAGAGGGACTAATTCGGGGGCAGGGCAGTTCTTC
-,TRBJ1-1,TRBV19,-,CASSIGTAGTEAFF,TGTGCCAGTAGTATTGGAACGGCGGGGACTGAAGCTTTCTTT
-,TRBJ2-7,TRBV5-1,-,CASSLSTGSYEQYF,TGCGCCAGCAGCTTGTCTACGGGGTCCTACGAGCAGTACTTC
-,TRBJ2-2,TRBV7-2,-,CASSPTGGLALSGELFF,TGTGCCAGCAGCCCTACCGGGGGGCTAGCCCTCTCCGGGGAGCTGTTTTTT
-,TRBJ2-7,TRBV5-1,-,CASSLAMAGDEQYF,TGCGCCAGCAGCTTGGCCATGGCGGGCGACGAGCAGTACTTC
-,TRBJ1-1,TRBV4-1,-,CASSLTQGGMNTEAFF,TGCGCCAGCAGCCTCACTCAGGGAGGCATGAACACTGAAGCTTTCTTT
once,TRBJ1-4,TRBV2,-,CASSQQGRDEKLFF,TGTGCCAGCAGCCAACAGGGCCGGGATGAAAAACTGTTTTTT